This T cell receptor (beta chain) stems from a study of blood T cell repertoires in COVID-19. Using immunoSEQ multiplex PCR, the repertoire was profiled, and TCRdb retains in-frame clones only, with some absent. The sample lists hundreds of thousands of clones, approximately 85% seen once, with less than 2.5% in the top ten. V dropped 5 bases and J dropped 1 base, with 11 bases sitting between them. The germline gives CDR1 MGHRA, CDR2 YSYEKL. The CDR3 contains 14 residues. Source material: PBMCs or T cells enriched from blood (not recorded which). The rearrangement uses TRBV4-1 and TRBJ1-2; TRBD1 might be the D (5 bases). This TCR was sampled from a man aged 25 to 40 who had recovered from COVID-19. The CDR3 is CASSRVGGNYGYTF. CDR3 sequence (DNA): TGCGCCAGCAGCAGGGTGGGGGGTAACTATGGCTACACCTTC.